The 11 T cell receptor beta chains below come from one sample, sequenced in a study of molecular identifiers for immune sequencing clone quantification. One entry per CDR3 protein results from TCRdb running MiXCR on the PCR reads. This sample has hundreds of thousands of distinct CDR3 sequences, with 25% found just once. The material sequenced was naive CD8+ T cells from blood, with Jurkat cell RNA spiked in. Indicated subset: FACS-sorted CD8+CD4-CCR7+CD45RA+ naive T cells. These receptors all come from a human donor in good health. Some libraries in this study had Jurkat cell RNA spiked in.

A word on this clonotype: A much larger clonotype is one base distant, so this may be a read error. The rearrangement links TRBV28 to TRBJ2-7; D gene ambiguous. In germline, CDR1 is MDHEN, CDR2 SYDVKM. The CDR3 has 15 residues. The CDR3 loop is CASSSPYSPFYEQNF. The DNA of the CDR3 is TGTGCCAGCAGTTCCCCTTACAGCCCGTTCTACGAGCAGAACTTC.

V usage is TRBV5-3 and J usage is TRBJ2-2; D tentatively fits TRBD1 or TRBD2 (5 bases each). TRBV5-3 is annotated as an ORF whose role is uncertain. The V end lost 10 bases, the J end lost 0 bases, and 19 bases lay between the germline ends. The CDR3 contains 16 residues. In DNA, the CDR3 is TGTGCCGGCAGCCTATATGGGGGAGCGAACACCGGGGAGCTGTTTTTT. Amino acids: CAGSLYGGANTGELFF.

This CDR3 is CASSLGARILDRRLTTNEKLFF. The CDR3 DNA reads as TGTGCCAGCAGCTTAGGCGCTCGGATTTTGGACAGGAGATTAACAACTAATGAAAAACTGTTTTTT. V and J are TRBV11-2 and TRBJ1-4, with 7 bases identical to TRBD1. The J segment lost 0 bases and the V segment lost 1 base, leaving 20 bases of the junction unmatched. The CDR3 has 22 amino acids. CDR1 SGHAT and CDR2 FQNNGV come from the germline V gene.

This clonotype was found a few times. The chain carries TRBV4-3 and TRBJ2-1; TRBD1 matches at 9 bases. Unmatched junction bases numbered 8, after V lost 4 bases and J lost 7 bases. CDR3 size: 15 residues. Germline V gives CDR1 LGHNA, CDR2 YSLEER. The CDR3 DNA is TGCGCCAGCAGCCCCAGACCGGGACAGGGAAATGAGCAGTTCTTC. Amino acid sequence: CASSPRPGQGNEQFF.

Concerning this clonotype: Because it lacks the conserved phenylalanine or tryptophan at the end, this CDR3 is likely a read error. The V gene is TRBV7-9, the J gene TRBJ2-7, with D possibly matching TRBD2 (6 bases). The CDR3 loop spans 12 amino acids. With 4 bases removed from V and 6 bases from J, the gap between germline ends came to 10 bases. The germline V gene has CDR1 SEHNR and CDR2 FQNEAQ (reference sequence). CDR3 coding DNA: TGTGCCAGCAGCTCCCAGGGAGGCGAGCAGTACATC. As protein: CASSSQGGEQYI.

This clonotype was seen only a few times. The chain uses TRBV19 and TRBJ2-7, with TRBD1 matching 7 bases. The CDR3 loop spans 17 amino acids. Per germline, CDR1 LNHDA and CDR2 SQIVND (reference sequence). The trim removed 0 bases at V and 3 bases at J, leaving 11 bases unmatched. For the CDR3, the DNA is TGTGCCAGTAGTATAGACCCGGGTACAGGGGAGAACTACGAGCAGTACTTC. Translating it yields CASSIDPGTGENYEQYF.

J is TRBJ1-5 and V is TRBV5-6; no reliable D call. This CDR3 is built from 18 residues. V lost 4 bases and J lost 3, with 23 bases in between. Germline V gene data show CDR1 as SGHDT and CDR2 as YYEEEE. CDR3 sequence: CASSTTTEGRGHNQPQHF. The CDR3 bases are TGTGCCAGCAGCACCACCACCGAGGGAAGAGGGCACAATCAGCCCCAGCATTTT.

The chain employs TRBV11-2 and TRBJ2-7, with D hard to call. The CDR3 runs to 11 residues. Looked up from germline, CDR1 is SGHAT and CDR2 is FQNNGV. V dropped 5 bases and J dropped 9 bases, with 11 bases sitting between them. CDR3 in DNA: TGTGCCAGCAGCCCCCGCCCCGCGCAGTACTTC. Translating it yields CASSPRPAQYF.

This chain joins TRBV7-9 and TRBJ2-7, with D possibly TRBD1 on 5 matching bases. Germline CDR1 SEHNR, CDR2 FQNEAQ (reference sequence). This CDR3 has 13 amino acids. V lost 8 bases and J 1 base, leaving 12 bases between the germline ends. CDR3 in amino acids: CASGATLSYEQYF. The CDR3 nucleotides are TGTGCCAGCGGGGCGACTTTATCCTACGAGCAGTACTTC.

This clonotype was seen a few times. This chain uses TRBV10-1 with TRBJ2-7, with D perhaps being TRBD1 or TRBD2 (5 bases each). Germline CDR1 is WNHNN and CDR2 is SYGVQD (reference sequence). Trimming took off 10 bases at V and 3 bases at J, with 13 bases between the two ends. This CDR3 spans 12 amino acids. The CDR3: CANAGTRYEQYF. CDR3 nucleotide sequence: TGCGCCAACGCAGGGACCCGCTACGAGCAGTACTTC.

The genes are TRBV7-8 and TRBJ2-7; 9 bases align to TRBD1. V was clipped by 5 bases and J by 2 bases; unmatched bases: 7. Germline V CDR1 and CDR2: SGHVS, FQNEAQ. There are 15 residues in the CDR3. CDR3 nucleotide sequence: TGTGCCAGCAGCCCCTTACAGGGGGCGGCCTACGAGCAGTACTTC. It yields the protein CASSPLQGAAYEQYF.